In this sample, the clone carrying this T cell receptor (beta chain) turned up a few times. Its cognate antigen is unknown. TCRdb's copy holds only in-frame clones and misses some; the assay was immunoSEQ multiplex PCR. The sample records 140,000 to 150,000 clones, 94% being singletons. This record comes from a study of cytomegalovirus exposure and HLA in healthy donors. Notes on the study in general: Cytomegalovirus-associated status was assigned to fewer than 200 TCR beta chains.

This CDR3 spans 15 amino acids. V dropped 6 bases and J dropped 6; count of bases not matched to a gene: 6. Germline V lookup: CDR1 ENHRY, CDR2 SYGVKD. The chain joins TRBV10-3 to TRBJ2-1, with 12 nucleotides matching TRBD2. Sequences were obtained from PBMCs. The source of this sequence is a man younger than 30 in good health and CMV-seropositive. CDR3 in amino acids: CAISPGLAGLNEQFF. The CDR3 nucleotides read TGTGCCATCAGCCCCGGACTAGCGGGACTCAATGAGCAGTTCTTC.